This T cell receptor beta chain was found in a study of CD8 T cells in Susac syndrome. For the study at large: At the time of blood draw, patients with Susac syndrome were therapy-naive, receiving corticosteroids, or receiving intravenous immunoglobulin alone.

Random hexamers primed reverse transcription of about 0.5 to 1 ug RNA. Amplification of the TCR beta CDR3 was carried out by immunoSEQ multiplex PCR, which spanned a total of 54 Vbeta and 13 Jbeta segments. A single record per CDR3 protein comes from TCRdb applying MiXCR to the immunoSEQ multiplex PCR reads. The sample contains roughly 200,000 distinct CDR3 sequences, around 94% of which appear only once. The CDR3 has 15 residues. The germline V gene encodes CDR1 MGHRA and CDR2 YSYEKL. V gave up 1 base and J gave up 5 bases, with 14 bases separating them. In blood CD8+ and CD4+ T cells, TCR beta underwent sequencing. Negative isolation yielded CD8+ and CD4+ T cells; FACS enriched TEMRA cells.

Sequencing used CD4+ T cells from PBMCs. This sequence was found in a human donor with Susac syndrome. This chain uses TRBV4-1 with TRBJ2-5; a weak D match, TRBD1 (5 bases). CDR3 nucleotides: TGCGCCAGCAGCCAAGTAATAGGCAGGGATGAGACCCAGTACTTC. Encoded protein: CASSQVIGRDETQYF.